This TCR beta chain was recorded in a study of neurological immune-mediated disorders. Study observations and caveats: None of the CDR3 amino acid sequences in expanded clones turned up in more than one subject, which points to private repertoires in all groups. Expansion of TCR clones was greatest in HTLV-1-associated myelopathy and smallest in multiple sclerosis, where it fell below that of healthy controls.

The CDR3 loop spans 12 amino acids. Trimming stripped 7 bases from V and 4 bases from J, with 11 bases between. CDR1 and CDR2 (germline): SGHDT, YYEEEE. With 10-nucleotide random UMIs, 5'RACE was used to make the cDNA. TCRdb analysed the 5' RACE reads with MiXCR anew, one entry per CDR3 protein. The table lists tens of thousands of distinct CDR3 sequences, 2.5% of them singletons, with approximately 2.3% in the top ten. This clonotype has ten or more counts. Antigen unknown. The sample comprised PBMCs. The chain links TRBV5-6 to TRBJ2-5, with no clear D. The receptor comes from a man in his forties or fifties with multiple sclerosis. This CDR3 reads CASGKRGETQYF. CDR3 in DNA: TGTGCCAGCGGAAAGCGTGGAGAGACCCAGTACTTC.